This TCR beta chain is drawn from a study of T-cell memory formation after mild COVID-19. V was pared by 9 bases and J by 0 bases, with 14 bases between. Germline loops: CDR1 MNHEY, CDR2 SVGAGI. This CDR3 contains 15 residues. TCRdb independently ran MiXCR on the 5' RACE reads; one entry per CDR3 protein. The sample yields tens of thousands of distinct CDR3 sequences, roughly 16% seen once. This sequence joins TRBV6-5 and TRBJ1-4, with D unclear. Sequenced input: PBMCs or a T cell subset sorted from them (not recorded which). This clonotype originated in a man aged 18 to 29 who had mild COVID-19 (a few samples of this study predate the infection). Cell type and time point are not known. CDR3 residues: CASATLSPTNEKLFF. As DNA, the CDR3 is TGTGCCAGTGCGACACTTAGCCCAACTAATGAAAAACTGTTTTTT.